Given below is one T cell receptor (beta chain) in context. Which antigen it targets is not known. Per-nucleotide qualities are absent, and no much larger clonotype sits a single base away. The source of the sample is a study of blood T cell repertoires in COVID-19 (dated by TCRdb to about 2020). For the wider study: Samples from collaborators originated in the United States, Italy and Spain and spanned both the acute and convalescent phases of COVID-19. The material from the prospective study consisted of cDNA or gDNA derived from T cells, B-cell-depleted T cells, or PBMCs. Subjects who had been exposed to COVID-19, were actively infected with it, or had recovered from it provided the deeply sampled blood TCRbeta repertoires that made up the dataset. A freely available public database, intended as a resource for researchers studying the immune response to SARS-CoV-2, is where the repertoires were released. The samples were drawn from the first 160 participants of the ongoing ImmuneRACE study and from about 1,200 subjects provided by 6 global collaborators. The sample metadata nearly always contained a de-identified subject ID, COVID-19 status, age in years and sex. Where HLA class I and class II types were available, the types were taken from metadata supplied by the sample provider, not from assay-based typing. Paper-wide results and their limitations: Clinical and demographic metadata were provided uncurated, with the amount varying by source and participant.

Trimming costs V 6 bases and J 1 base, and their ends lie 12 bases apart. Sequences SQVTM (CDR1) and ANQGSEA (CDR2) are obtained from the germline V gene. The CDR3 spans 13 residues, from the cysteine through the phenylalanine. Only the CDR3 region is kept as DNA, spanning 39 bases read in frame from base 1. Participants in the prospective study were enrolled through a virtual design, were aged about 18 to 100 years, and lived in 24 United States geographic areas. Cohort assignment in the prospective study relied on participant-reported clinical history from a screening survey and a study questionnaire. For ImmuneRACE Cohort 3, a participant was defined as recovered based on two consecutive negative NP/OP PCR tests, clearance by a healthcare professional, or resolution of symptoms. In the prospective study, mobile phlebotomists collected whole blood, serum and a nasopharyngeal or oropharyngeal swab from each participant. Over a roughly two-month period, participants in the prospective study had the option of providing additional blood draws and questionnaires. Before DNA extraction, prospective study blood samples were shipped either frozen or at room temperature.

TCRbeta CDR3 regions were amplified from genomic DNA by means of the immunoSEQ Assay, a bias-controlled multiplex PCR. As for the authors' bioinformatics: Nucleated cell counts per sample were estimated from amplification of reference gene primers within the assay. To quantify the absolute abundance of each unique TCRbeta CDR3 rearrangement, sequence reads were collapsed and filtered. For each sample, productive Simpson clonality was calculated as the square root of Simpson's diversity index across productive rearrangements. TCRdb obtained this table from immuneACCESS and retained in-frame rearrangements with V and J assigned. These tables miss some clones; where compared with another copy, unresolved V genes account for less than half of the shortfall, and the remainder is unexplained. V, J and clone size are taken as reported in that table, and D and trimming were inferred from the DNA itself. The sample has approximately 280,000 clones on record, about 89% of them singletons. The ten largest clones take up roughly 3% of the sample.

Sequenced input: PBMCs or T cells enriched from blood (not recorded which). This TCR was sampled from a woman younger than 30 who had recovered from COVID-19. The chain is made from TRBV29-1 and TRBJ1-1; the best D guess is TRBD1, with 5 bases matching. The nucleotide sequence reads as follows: TGCAGCGTCGACCTTACAGGGAACACTGAAGCTTTCTTT. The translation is CSVDLTGNTEAFF.